The rows below give T cell receptor beta chains drawn from one sample of a study of early stage breast cancer tumors. This table comes from immunoSEQ multiplex PCR, and its TCRdb copy is limited to in-frame clones, with some not included. The sample yields around 60,000 clones, 65% to 80% seen once. The source material was blood. The receptors stem from a person under 45 with breast cancer. The CDR3 runs from the conserved cysteine through the conserved F or W. The order of the fields is V gene, clone size, D gene, J gene, CDR3 protein, CDR3 DNA. A D gene is named only where the DNA matches it firmly. For some rows the clone size is stated as once, few or many, or as a class when expanded; others skip it.

v_call: TRBV11-2
clone_size: .
d_call: .
j_call: TRBJ2-3
cdr3_aa: CASSRDIGTQYF
cdr3_nt: TGTGCCAGCAGCCGGGACATAGGTACGCAGTATTTT

v_call: TRBV19
clone_size: .
d_call: .
j_call: TRBJ1-1
cdr3_aa: CASSIARTANTEAFF
cdr3_nt: TGTGCCAGTAGTATCGCGAGGACAGCGAACACTGAAGCTTTCTTT

v_call: TRBV7-2
clone_size: once
d_call: TRBD1
j_call: TRBJ1-4
cdr3_aa: CASSLGGVARTGAKLFF
cdr3_nt: TGTGCCAGCAGCTTAGGCGGGGTCGCTAGGACAGGGGCAAAACTGTTTTTT

v_call: TRBV4-1
clone_size: .
d_call: .
j_call: TRBJ1-4
cdr3_aa: CASSHHREGEKLFF
cdr3_nt: TGCGCCAGCAGCCATCATCGGGAGGGAGAAAAACTGTTTTTT

v_call: TRBV7-3
clone_size: .
d_call: .
j_call: TRBJ2-1
cdr3_aa: CASSLDLALYNEQFF
cdr3_nt: TGTGCCAGCAGCCTGGACCTAGCACTCTACAATGAGCAGTTCTTC

v_call: TRBV28
clone_size: .
d_call: .
j_call: TRBJ2-7
cdr3_aa: CASSMGGRVYEQYF
cdr3_nt: TGTGCCAGCAGCATGGGGGGCAGGGTCTACGAGCAGTACTTC

v_call: TRBV30
clone_size: few
d_call: .
j_call: TRBJ1-1
cdr3_aa: CAWDSHTEAFF
cdr3_nt: TGTGCCTGGGACAGTCACACTGAAGCTTTCTTT

v_call: TRBV11-3
clone_size: .
d_call: .
j_call: TRBJ2-5
cdr3_aa: CASSLGPLETQYF
cdr3_nt: TGTGCCAGCAGCTTAGGTCCCTTAGAGACCCAGTACTTC

v_call: TRBV29-1
clone_size: .
d_call: .
j_call: TRBJ2-7
cdr3_aa: CSVGAIRDGYEQYF
cdr3_nt: TGCAGCGTTGGTGCGATACGGGATGGCTACGAGCAGTACTTC

v_call: TRBV5-1
clone_size: few
d_call: TRBD2
j_call: TRBJ2-7
cdr3_aa: CASSLDPSGPYEQYF
cdr3_nt: TGCGCCAGCAGCTTGGATCCTAGCGGTCCCTACGAGCAGTACTTC

v_call: TRBV18
clone_size: .
d_call: .
j_call: TRBJ2-7
cdr3_aa: CASSPGNTQEQYF
cdr3_nt: TGTGCCAGCTCACCAGGGAACACTCAAGAGCAGTACTTC

v_call: TRBV5-1
clone_size: few
d_call: .
j_call: TRBJ2-7
cdr3_aa: CASSFSGVEQYF
cdr3_nt: TGCGCCAGCAGCTTCTCCGGGGTCGAGCAGTACTTC

v_call: TRBV28
clone_size: .
d_call: .
j_call: TRBJ1-2
cdr3_aa: CASSLALTSGYGYTF
cdr3_nt: TGTGCCAGCAGTTTGGCCCTAACGAGCGGCTATGGCTACACCTTC

v_call: TRBV28
clone_size: .
d_call: .
j_call: TRBJ1-2
cdr3_aa: CASSFGERGGYTF
cdr3_nt: TGTGCCAGCAGTTTTGGGGAGCGGGGCGGCTACACCTTC

v_call: TRBV7-9
clone_size: few
d_call: .
j_call: TRBJ1-5
cdr3_aa: CASSSDSGNQPQHF
cdr3_nt: TGTGCCAGCAGCTCGGACAGCGGCAATCAGCCCCAGCATTTT

v_call: TRBV7-9
clone_size: .
d_call: .
j_call: TRBJ2-7
cdr3_aa: CASSRGTEVYEQYF
cdr3_nt: TGTGCCAGCAGCCGAGGGACGGAAGTCTACGAGCAGTACTTC

v_call: TRBV13
clone_size: few
d_call: .
j_call: TRBJ2-7
cdr3_aa: CASSLGPEEQYF
cdr3_nt: TGTGCCAGCAGCTTAGGCCCCGAGGAGCAGTACTTC

v_call: TRBV25-1
clone_size: .
d_call: TRBD1
j_call: TRBJ1-5
cdr3_aa: CASSHDRDNQPQHF
cdr3_nt: TGTGCCAGCTCTCACGACAGGGATAATCAGCCCCAGCATTTT

v_call: TRBV4-1
clone_size: .
d_call: .
j_call: TRBJ1-2
cdr3_aa: CASSQVGAAYGYTF
cdr3_nt: TGCGCCAGCAGCCAAGTTGGGGCGGCCTATGGCTACACCTTC

v_call: TRBV5-1
clone_size: few
d_call: .
j_call: TRBJ2-7
cdr3_aa: CASSRPQGDEQYF
cdr3_nt: TGCGCCAGCAGCCGTCCGCAGGGTGACGAGCAGTACTTC

v_call: TRBV5-4
clone_size: .
d_call: TRBD1
j_call: TRBJ1-2
cdr3_aa: CASSRDRNYGYTF
cdr3_nt: TGTGCCAGCAGCCGGGACAGAAACTATGGCTACACCTTC

v_call: TRBV4-1
clone_size: few
d_call: TRBD1
j_call: TRBJ1-5
cdr3_aa: CASSPLQGVNQPQHF
cdr3_nt: TGCGCCAGCAGCCCCCTACAGGGGGTCAATCAGCCCCAGCATTTT

v_call: TRBV6-1
clone_size: .
d_call: TRBD1
j_call: TRBJ2-7
cdr3_aa: CASRRTGPGDEQYF
cdr3_nt: TGTGCCAGCAGACGGACAGGGCCTGGGGACGAGCAGTACTTC

v_call: TRBV18
clone_size: .
d_call: TRBD2
j_call: TRBJ2-4
cdr3_aa: CASSPQAGERDIQYF
cdr3_nt: TGTGCCAGCTCACCCCAGGCGGGAGAAAGGGACATTCAGTACTTC

v_call: TRBV7-9
clone_size: .
d_call: TRBD1
j_call: TRBJ2-7
cdr3_aa: CASSSTGTGGRYEQYF
cdr3_nt: TGTGCCAGCAGCTCGACCGGGACAGGGGGTCGATACGAGCAGTACTTC

v_call: TRBV27
clone_size: .
d_call: .
j_call: TRBJ1-1
cdr3_aa: CASRPTGRITEAFF
cdr3_nt: TGTGCCAGCAGGCCCACGGGGCGCATCACTGAAGCTTTCTTT

v_call: TRBV19
clone_size: .
d_call: .
j_call: TRBJ1-2
cdr3_aa: CASSIVWSHGYTF
cdr3_nt: TGTGCCAGTAGTATAGTTTGGTCCCATGGCTACACCTTC

v_call: TRBV10-1
clone_size: few
d_call: .
j_call: TRBJ1-1
cdr3_aa: CASSDYSLGNAEAFF
cdr3_nt: TGCGCCAGCAGTGATTATAGCTTGGGTAACGCTGAAGCTTTCTTT

v_call: TRBV18
clone_size: .
d_call: .
j_call: TRBJ1-1
cdr3_aa: CASSLTLSTEAFF
cdr3_nt: TGTGCCAGCTCACTAACATTGAGTACTGAAGCTTTCTTT

v_call: TRBV10-3
clone_size: .
d_call: TRBD2
j_call: TRBJ2-1
cdr3_aa: CAIRETSGSTPGDEQFF
cdr3_nt: TGTGCCATCAGGGAGACTAGCGGGAGTACTCCGGGCGATGAGCAGTTCTTC

v_call: TRBV9
clone_size: .
d_call: .
j_call: TRBJ1-1
cdr3_aa: CASSVGGTEAFF
cdr3_nt: TGTGCCAGCAGCGTAGGGGGTACTGAAGCTTTCTTT

v_call: TRBV10-2
clone_size: few
d_call: TRBD2
j_call: TRBJ2-1
cdr3_aa: CASSESKTSGMREQFF
cdr3_nt: TGCGCCAGCAGTGAGTCTAAGACTAGCGGGATGCGCGAGCAGTTCTTC

v_call: TRBV10-1
clone_size: .
d_call: TRBD2
j_call: TRBJ2-1
cdr3_aa: CASSEGASGPYNEQFF
cdr3_nt: TGCGCCAGCAGTGAGGGGGCTAGCGGGCCCTACAATGAGCAGTTCTTC

v_call: TRBV5-5
clone_size: once
d_call: .
j_call: TRBJ1-3
cdr3_aa: CASSLEAALSSGNTIYF
cdr3_nt: TGTGCCAGCAGCTTGGAGGCAGCGCTCAGCTCTGGAAACACCATATATTTT

v_call: TRBV6-6
clone_size: .
d_call: .
j_call: TRBJ1-5
cdr3_aa: CASSLWGANQPQHF
cdr3_nt: TGTGCCAGCAGCCTCTGGGGAGCTAATCAGCCCCAGCATTTT

v_call: TRBV18
clone_size: .
d_call: TRBD2
j_call: TRBJ2-1
cdr3_aa: CASSPPSTSGSLDNEQFF
cdr3_nt: TGTGCCAGCTCACCCCCAAGTACTAGCGGGAGCTTGGACAATGAGCAGTTCTTC

v_call: TRBV2
clone_size: .
d_call: .
j_call: TRBJ1-3
cdr3_aa: CASSVNILSGNTIYF
cdr3_nt: TGTGCCAGCAGTGTAAACATCCTCTCTGGAAACACCATATATTTT

v_call: TRBV10-1
clone_size: .
d_call: TRBD1
j_call: TRBJ1-4
cdr3_aa: CASSEAGTGDEKLFF
cdr3_nt: TGCGCCAGCAGCGAAGCCGGGACAGGGGATGAAAAACTGTTTTTT

v_call: TRBV5-1
clone_size: .
d_call: .
j_call: TRBJ2-3
cdr3_aa: CASRVTTGIRADTQYF
cdr3_nt: TGCGCCAGCAGGGTCACTACAGGAATTCGGGCAGATACGCAGTATTTT

v_call: TRBV11-1
clone_size: .
d_call: .
j_call: TRBJ2-7
cdr3_aa: CASSFAPETYEQYF
cdr3_nt: TGTGCCAGCAGCTTCGCGCCGGAAACCTACGAGCAGTACTTC

v_call: TRBV6-1
clone_size: .
d_call: .
j_call: TRBJ1-4
cdr3_aa: CASSEAGGSEKLFF
cdr3_nt: TGTGCCAGCAGTGAAGCGGGGGGAAGCGAAAAACTGTTTTTT